This paragraph covers one TCR beta chain sequence. No cognate antigen has been identified for it. There are no base qualities to consult, and no much larger clone falls within one base. TCRbeta CDR3 regions were amplified from genomic DNA by means of the immunoSEQ Assay, a bias-controlled multiplex PCR. Regarding the original processing steps: Nucleated cell counts per sample were estimated from amplification of reference gene primers within the assay. To quantify the absolute abundance of each unique TCRbeta CDR3 rearrangement, sequence reads were collapsed and filtered. For each sample, productive Simpson clonality was calculated by taking the square root of Simpson's diversity index across productive rearrangements. TCRdb's version of the immuneACCESS table is confined to in-frame rearrangements and falls short of the full clone set. An unresolved V gene accounts for under half of the shortfall where checked; the remainder is of unknown origin. V and J calls and clone size come straight from that table; D and trimming were deduced from the DNA. This sample holds some 33,000 clones; approximately 80% were observed only once. The top ten hold more than 10% of the sample.

There are 18 amino acids in the CDR3, from cysteine to phenylalanine inclusive. This entry keeps only the CDR3 DNA: 54 bases, framed from base 1. V gives up 1 base and J gives up 1 base, and the segment between their germline ends measures 19 bases. According to the germline V gene, CDR1 reads LGHNA and CDR2 reads YNFKEQ. This entry is derived from a study of blood T cell repertoires in COVID-19 (dated by TCRdb to 2019 to 2021). Concerning the study at large: The collaborator samples originated in the United States, Italy and Spain and spanned the acute and convalescent phases of COVID-19. Subjects who had been exposed to COVID-19, were actively infected with it, or had recovered from it provided the deeply sampled blood TCRbeta repertoires that made up the dataset. The material from the prospective study consisted of cDNA or gDNA derived from T cells, B-cell-depleted T cells, or PBMCs. The repertoires were made available in a free public database intended to serve as a resource for research on the immune response to SARS-CoV-2. Nearly every sample came with metadata listing a de-identified subject ID, COVID-19 status, age in years and sex. Samples were obtained from the ongoing ImmuneRACE study (first 160 participants) and from about 1,300 subjects provided by 6 global collaborators. Where available, HLA class I and class II types were taken from metadata supplied by the sample provider and were not determined by assay-based typing. Overall results and qualifications from the work: The amount of clinical and demographic metadata varied by source and participant and was provided uncurated.

Each collaborating institution followed its own protocols to collect whole blood in K2EDTA tubes. Collaborator samples were shipped for TCRbeta analysis as frozen whole blood, isolated PBMCs, or DNA extracted from either sample type. The V gene is TRBV4-2 and the J gene is TRBJ1-2; TRBD1 is a possible D gene, resting on 5 matching bases. The sequenced material came from peripheral blood. This TCR derives from a human donor in a cohort sampled during active COVID-19. The nucleotide sequence is TGTGCCAGCAGCCAAGTTGGAGGCGGGACGGCTCTTAACTATGGCTACACCTTC. Translated, this gives CASSQVGGGTALNYGYTF.